This T cell receptor (beta chain) stems from a study of early T cells in non-severe SARS-CoV-2 infection. Whole-study context: From unsorted whole blood, bulk RNA was sequenced, and the chains remained unpaired. Findings of the study overall: Comparison of clonotypes with VDJdb favored anti-spike CD8 responses while missing private and CD4 specificities.

Tagging with unique molecular identifiers was applied to individual cDNA molecules. One entry per CDR3 protein, called by TCRdb with MiXCR from the 5' RACE reads. The sample includes 68,000 or so distinct CDR3 sequences, 10% to 15% of them seen just once. V dropped 0 bases and J dropped 6 bases, with 8 bases sitting between them. Per the germline V gene, CDR1 is WSHSY and CDR2 is SAAADI. The CDR3 runs 13 residues. This clonotype was recorded at least ten times. Its antigen is still unknown. The chain recombines TRBV10-2 with TRBJ1-2, with D possibly being TRBD1 (5 bases). The sequencing sample was made of whole blood. The source is an adult who was a healthcare worker with PCR-confirmed SARS-CoV-2 infection or an uninfected control (not recorded which). The CDR3 here is CASSESLGHGYTF. DNA of the CDR3: TGCGCCAGCAGTGAGTCGTTGGGGCATGGCTACACCTTC.